This T cell receptor beta chain originates from a study of blood T cell repertoires in COVID-19. Study-wide context: COVID-19 samples from acute and convalescent phases originated in the United States, Italy and Spain. The analysed material was cDNA or gDNA that came from T cells, B-cell-depleted T cells, or PBMCs.

Original analysis: Reference gene primer amplification yielded estimated nucleated cell counts. The protocol was immunoSEQ multiplex PCR, while the TCRdb copy is restricted to in-frame clones and leaves out a portion. Clone size and V and J calls were adopted from that table, with D and trimming inferred from the DNA. The sample records about 150,000 clones, approximately 80% being singletons. Trimming at V came to 5 bases and at J to 6 bases, leaving 16 bases not matched to a gene. Per the germline V gene, CDR1 is LGHNA and CDR2 is YNFKEQ. CDR3 length: 17 amino acids. The rearrangement links TRBV4-2 to TRBJ1-3; 7 bases align to TRBD1. Sequencing was performed on peripheral blood. This receptor was obtained from a woman between 50 and 59 years old with acute or convalescent COVID-19. CDR3 amino acids: CASSSYGGQDMTNTIYF. In nucleotides, the CDR3 is TGTGCCAGCAGCTCGTACGGTGGACAGGACATGACAAACACCATATATTTT.